The TCR beta chain under discussion was sequenced for a study of T cell changes during pregnancy in multiple sclerosis (dated by TCRdb to 2018 to 2020). Describing the broader study: The study examined how the T cell repertoire changed over the course of pregnancy in women with multiple sclerosis.

Of note for this clone: The target of this receptor is not known. Base quality data are lacking; no much larger clone is found one base away.

Libraries were made using the immunoSEQ multiplex PCR assay. TCRdb re-hosts the immuneACCESS table, in-frame sequences only. Its copies lack some clones; in the studies checked, an unresolved V gene accounts for under half of them, and the cause for the rest is not known. Here the sample has 41,000 or so clones; 85% to 95% occur a single time. The ten largest make up 6.5% to 9% of the sample. The sample here was CD8+ T cells from peripheral blood mononuclear cells, taken in the third trimester of pregnancy. The TCR sequence derives from a female donor with multiple sclerosis, enrolled in a pregnancy study.

The CDR3 region: CASSPQATEAFF. DNA sequence: TGTGCCAGCAGCCCTCAGGCCACTGAAGCTTTCTTT. The rearranged chain carries TRBV5-6 and TRBJ1-1; confidence is insufficient to name the D gene. Sequences SGHDT (CDR1) and YYEEEE (CDR2) are obtained from the germline V gene. Reading from cysteine to phenylalanine, the CDR3 counts 12 amino acids. The read is trimmed to its CDR3 DNA, 36 bases read in frame from base 1. Cut back by 4 bases and 4 bases, the V and J ends lie 8 bases apart.